This T cell receptor (beta chain) was sequenced in a study of T cell changes during pregnancy in multiple sclerosis. Clones were sequenced by immunoSEQ multiplex PCR, and TCRdb holds only the in-frame ones, with some missing. Among about 40,000 clones, roughly 91% were seen once, and the ten largest hold over 1.1%. Germline V gives CDR1 SGHTS, CDR2 YDEGEE. The ends were cut back, 1 base at V and 4 bases at J, with 15 bases in the middle. The CDR3 contains 15 residues. The rearrangement joins TRBV5-8 to TRBJ2-7; the D gene is possibly TRBD2 (5 bases). Sequenced: PBMCs (not recorded whether the cells were cultured). This TCR derives from a female donor with multiple sclerosis, enrolled in a pregnancy study. For the CDR3, the DNA is TGTGCCAGCAGCTTGTTCCCCCCTAGCAGATACGAGCAGTACTTC. Its protein is CASSLFPPSRYEQYF.